This T cell receptor (beta chain) is from a study of blood T cell repertoires in COVID-19. Study at large: Material from acute and convalescent COVID-19 was sourced from the United States, Italy and Spain. In each case, the material was cDNA or gDNA derived from T cells, B-cell-depleted T cells, or PBMCs.

The authors' processing: The authors estimated nucleated cell counts from reference gene primer amplification. Method: immunoSEQ multiplex PCR; TCRdb's copy keeps in-frame clones and lacks some. That table gives V, J and clone size, and the DNA gave D and trimming. The sample includes more than 95,000 clones, about 89% seen only once; the top ten take around 5.5%. Germline values: CDR1 KGHSH, CDR2 LQKENI. V was shortened by 4 bases and J by 15 bases, with 16 bases between the two germline ends. This CDR3 has 12 amino acids. This rearrangement joins TRBV18 to TRBJ2-1; weak D call: TRBD2 (5 bases). Source material: peripheral blood. The TCR was taken from a human donor in a cohort sampled during active COVID-19. The CDR3 protein is CASSHPGGDRFF. In DNA form, the CDR3 reads TGTGCCAGCTCACACCCAGGAGGAGATAGGTTCTTC.